This T cell receptor (beta chain) was profiled in a study of CD8+CD57+ T cells in acquired aplastic anemia. Study background: Mean DNA quantity obtained from sorted CD4+ and CD8+ cells was 2.5 to 4 ug.

J gave up 8 bases and V 5 bases, and 15 bases lay outside the gene matches. Looked up from germline, CDR1 is SGHRS and CDR2 is YFSETQ. The CDR3 sequence is 16 residues long. Genomic DNA was employed as the template in profiling TCR beta VDJ and CDR3. TCRdb reprocessed the reads via MiXCR and lists one record per CDR3 protein. The data contain around 180,000 distinct CDR3 sequences, less than 65% of them seen just once; the ten biggest clones take up 40% to 55%. A note on this clonotype: Its specificity is not known.

The study's findings and limits: With respect to CD8+ Simpson's diversity, patients and controls did not differ significantly. Both patients and controls carried the same twenty-nine CD8+ CDR3 sequences.

The chain has TRBV5-1 and TRBJ1-4; 7 bases line up with TRBD1. This sequence originates from a human donor with severe aplastic anemia or a healthy control (not recorded which). Sequenced: sorted CD4+, CD8+, or CD8+CD57+ T cells (not recorded which) from PBMCs. CDR3 loop: CASSRDSGRLGEKLFF. The CDR3 DNA follows: TGCGCCAGCAGTCGGGACAGCGGCCGGCTTGGGGAAAAACTGTTTTTT.